This T cell receptor (beta chain) stems from a study of blood T cell repertoires in COVID-19. Authors' processing steps: Nucleated cell counts were estimated from reference gene primer amplification. Repertoires were generated with immunoSEQ multiplex PCR, while TCRdb's copy carries only in-frame clones and drops some. The V and J calls and the clone size are those of that table, but D and trimming were determined from the DNA. This sample yields some 250,000 clones, of which about 86% are seen a single time; more than 2.5% belongs to the top ten. Germline V lookup: CDR1 SQVTM, CDR2 ANQGSEA. V lost 1 base, J lost 0 bases, and 9 bases stayed unmatched. CDR3 length: 19 amino acids.

The sample consisted of peripheral blood. The chain uses TRBV29-1 and TRBJ2-6; 10 positions agree with TRBD2. This receptor was taken from a woman between 25 and 40 years old who had recovered from COVID-19. CDR3 coding DNA: TGCAGCGTTGAAGTTCGGGCTAGCGGGGGCGCCTCTGGGGCCAACGTCCTGACTTTC. Protein product: CSVEVRASGGASGANVLTF. Complete variable domain (other parts from reference TRBV29-1 and TRBJ2-6): SAVISQKPSRDICQRGTSLTIQCQVDSQVTMMFWYRQQPGQSLTLIATANQGSEATYESGFVIDKFPISRPNLTFSTLTVSNMSPEDSSIYLCSVEVRASGGASGANVLTFGAGSRLTVL.